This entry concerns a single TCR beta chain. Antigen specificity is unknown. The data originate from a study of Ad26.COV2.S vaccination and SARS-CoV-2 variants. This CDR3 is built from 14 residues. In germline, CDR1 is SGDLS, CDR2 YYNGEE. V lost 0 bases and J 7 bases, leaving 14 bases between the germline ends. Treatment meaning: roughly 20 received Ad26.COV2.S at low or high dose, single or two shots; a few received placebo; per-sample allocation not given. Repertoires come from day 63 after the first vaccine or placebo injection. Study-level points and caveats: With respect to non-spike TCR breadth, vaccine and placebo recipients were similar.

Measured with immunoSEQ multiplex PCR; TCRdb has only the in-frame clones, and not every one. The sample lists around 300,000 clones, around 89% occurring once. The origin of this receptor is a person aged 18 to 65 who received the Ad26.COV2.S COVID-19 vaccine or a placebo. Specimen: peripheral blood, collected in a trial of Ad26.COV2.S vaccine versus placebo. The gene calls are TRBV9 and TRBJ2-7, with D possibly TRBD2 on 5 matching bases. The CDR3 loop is CASSVEAETREQYF. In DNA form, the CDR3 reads TGTGCCAGCAGCGTAGAAGCGGAGACGAGGGAGCAGTACTTC.